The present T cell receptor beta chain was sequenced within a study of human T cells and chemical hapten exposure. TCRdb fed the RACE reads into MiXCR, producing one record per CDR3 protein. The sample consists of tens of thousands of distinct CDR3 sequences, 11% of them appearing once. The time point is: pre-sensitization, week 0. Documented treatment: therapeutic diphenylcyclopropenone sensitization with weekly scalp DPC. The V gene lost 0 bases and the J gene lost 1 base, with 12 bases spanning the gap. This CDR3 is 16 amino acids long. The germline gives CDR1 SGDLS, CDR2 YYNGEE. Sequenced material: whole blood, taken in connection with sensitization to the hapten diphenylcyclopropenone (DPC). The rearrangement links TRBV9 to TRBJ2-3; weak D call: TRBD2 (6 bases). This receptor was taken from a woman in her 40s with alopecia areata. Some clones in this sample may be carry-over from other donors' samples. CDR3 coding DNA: TGTGCCAGCAGCGTAGCGGCCAGCGGGCGCACAGATACGCAGTATTTT. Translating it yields CASSVAASGRTDTQYF.